The 21 T cell receptor beta chains below come from one sample, sequenced in a study of T cells in Graves' hyperthyroidism and ophthalmopathy. The CDR3 regions of TCR beta were amplified from RNA transcripts. HTBI primers were the set used in a first-round RT-PCR of the TCR CDR3. MiXCR was run by TCRdb on the multiplex PCR reads, yielding one entry per CDR3 protein. The top ten clones hold 35% to 50% of a sample with about 380,000 distinct CDR3 sequences, about 18% of them seen once. Sequenced input: blood. These receptors came from a man younger than 35 with Graves' ophthalmopathy.

This chain connects TRBV25-1 to TRBJ2-3; 10 nucleotides line up with TRBD2. V lost 8 bases to trimming and J lost 1 base; unmatched junction nucleotides: 6. Germline V gene sequence: CDR1 MGHDK, CDR2 SYGVNS. This CDR3 region has 15 residues. CDR3 loop: CASAHTSGGTDTQYF. DNA of the CDR3: TGTGCCAGCGCCCACACTAGCGGGGGCACAGATACGCAGTATTTT.

This chain joins TRBV5-1 and TRBJ2-7, with D perhaps matching TRBD2 (6 bases). The CDR3 consists of 15 residues. CDR1 SGHRS and CDR2 YFSETQ come from the germline V gene. Between the trimmed V and J ends, which lost 4 bases and 5 bases, there was a span of 19 bases. CDR3 residues: CASSTGLMKGNEQYF. CDR3 DNA: TGCGCCAGCAGCACGGGACTGATGAAGGGGAACGAGCAGTACTTC.

The rearrangement joins TRBV6-1 to TRBJ1-5; perhaps TRBD1 as D (6 bases). The CDR3 loop spans 15 amino acids. V gave up 6 bases and J gave up 0 bases, with 12 bases separating them. Germline V gives CDR1 MNHNS, CDR2 SASEGT. The CDR3: CASSGGGPSNQPQHF. The CDR3 DNA reads TGTGCCAGCAGCGGGGGGGGCCCTAGCAATCAGCCCCAGCATTTT.

This clonotype came up many times. The CDR3 here is CASSAGRYEQYF. The CDR3 DNA sequence: TGTGCCAGCAGCGCGGGACGCTACGAGCAGTACTTC. The V gene is TRBV7-8, the J gene TRBJ2-7, with a tentative D call TRBD2 (6 bases). Trimming left V 5 bases short and J 3 bases short, with 8 bases between. Germline CDR1 SGHVS, CDR2 FQNEAQ. CDR3 length: 12 residues. Full variable domain (missing parts from reference TRBV7-8 and TRBJ2-7): GAGVSQSPRYKVAKRGQDVALRCDPISGHVSLFWYQQALGQGPEFLTYFQNEAQLDKSGLPSDRFFAERPEGSVSTLKIQRTQQEDSAVYLCASSAGRYEQYFGPGTRLTVT.

The table lists this clonotype with many counts. The chain employs TRBV12-3 or TRBV12-4 and TRBJ2-5; 8 nucleotides align to TRBD2. The CDR3 has 15 residues. The V and J ends lost 3 bases and 5 bases, in that order; junction bases with no gene match: 8. In nucleotides, the CDR3 is TGTGCCAGCAGTTTGAGTAGCGGCGGGGGGGAGACCCAGTACTTC. Protein product: CASSLSSGGGETQYF.

There are many counts of this clonotype. This rearrangement joins TRBV6-1 to TRBJ2-3, with D possibly called TRBD1 or TRBD2 (6 bases each). Trimming took off 8 bases at V and 3 bases at J, with 18 bases between the two ends. This CDR3 region has 15 residues. Germline assignment: CDR1 MNHNS and CDR2 SASEGT. CDR3 residues: CASATGGRPTDTQYF. The CDR3 nucleotides read TGTGCCAGCGCTACCGGGGGCAGACCTACAGATACGCAGTATTTT.

This clonotype was counted a few times. This rearrangement joins TRBV7-8 to TRBJ1-6; possible D gene TRBD1, 5 bases. The CDR3 runs to 17 residues. Germline values: CDR1 SGHVS, CDR2 FQNEAQ. Deletions cut 8 bases from V and 0 bases from J, with 17 bases between. As DNA, the CDR3 is TGTGCCAGCGGCCGGGACGCTCGACACTCCTATAATTCACCCCTCCACTTT. Encoded protein: CASGRDARHSYNSPLHF.

The sample holds many counts of this clonotype. The gene calls are TRBV4-1 and TRBJ2-2, with D unresolved. The CDR3 loop spans 13 amino acids. Germline V gives CDR1 MGHRA, CDR2 YSYEKL. The V and J ends lost 8 bases and 3 bases respectively, with 10 bases between them. This CDR3 reads CASRYQDTGELFF. In DNA, the CDR3 is TGCGCCAGCCGTTATCAGGACACCGGGGAGCTGTTTTTT.

V is TRBV6-1 and J is TRBJ1-5, with TRBD1 as a possible D gene (6 bases). CDR1 MNHNS and CDR2 SASEGT come from the germline V gene. Trimming cost V 4 bases and J 0 bases, with 13 bases left between them. There are 16 residues in the CDR3. The CDR3 nucleotides are TGTGCCAGCAGTGGAGCAGGACAGTTTAGCAATCAGCCCCAGCATTTT. As protein: CASSGAGQFSNQPQHF.

This clonotype was observed many times. CDR3 sequence reads: CASSTGGLGQPQHF. In DNA, the CDR3 is TGTGCCAGCAGCACAGGGGGCTTGGGTCAGCCCCAGCATTTT. The V and J genes are TRBV2 and TRBJ1-5; 9 bases line up with TRBD1. This CDR3 has 14 residues. CDR1 and CDR2 (germline): SNHLY, FYNNEI. V trimming: 6 bases; J trimming: 6 bases; junction bases outside the gene matches: 6.

This clonotype was recorded many times. The V and J genes are TRBV5-1 and TRBJ2-7, with D perhaps TRBD1 or TRBD2 (5 bases each). CDR3 size: 15 residues. From germline, CDR1 is SGHRS and CDR2 YFSETQ. Between the trimmed V and J ends, which lost 4 bases and 3 bases, there was a span of 17 bases. Written as DNA, the CDR3 is TGCGCCAGCAGCCCCGATGGGACGGCGCTCTACGAGCAGTACTTC. This encodes CASSPDGTALYEQYF.

Ten or more counts support this clonotype. This rearrangement joins TRBV5-1 to TRBJ2-3; 9 bases fit TRBD1. V lost 4 bases to trimming and J lost 4 bases; unmatched junction nucleotides: 7. The CDR3 has 15 amino acids. Germline V gives CDR1 SGHRS, CDR2 YFSETQ. CDR3 in DNA: TGCGCCAGCAGCCTACGGGACAGGGAGGCAGATACGCAGTATTTT. Amino acids: CASSLRDREADTQYF.

This chain uses TRBV14 with TRBJ2-3; D perhaps matches TRBD2 (6 bases). The CDR3 is 15 residues long. V was trimmed by 3 bases and J by 0 bases, leaving 10 bases between them. CDR1 SGHDN and CDR2 FVKESK come from the germline V gene. The CDR3 sequence is CASSQRGTSTDTQYF. The CDR3 bases are TGTGCCAGCAGCCAGCGGGGCACTAGCACAGATACGCAGTATTTT.

V gene TRBV3-1 combines with J gene TRBJ2-1, with unresolved D. The CDR3 loop spans 16 amino acids. V shed 0 bases and J shed 9 bases, with 18 bases lying between them. Germline CDR1 reads LGHDT; CDR2 reads YNNKEL (reference sequence). The CDR3 protein is CASSQDGPLSSGEQFF. The CDR3 DNA sequence: TGTGCCAGCAGCCAAGATGGTCCTCTTAGCAGTGGTGAGCAGTTCTTC.

This clonotype has only a few counts. The rearrangement joins TRBV3-1 to TRBJ2-5, with 13 bases lining up with TRBD2. Germline CDR1 reads LGHDT; CDR2 reads YNNKEL (reference sequence). The ends lost 0 bases at V and 3 bases at J; junction bases unmatched: 7. This CDR3 has 18 amino acids. CDR3 amino acids: CASSQDQLAGGPEETQYF. CDR3 bases: TGTGCCAGCAGCCAAGATCAACTAGCGGGGGGGCCGGAAGAGACCCAGTACTTC.

The rearrangement joins TRBV7-8 to TRBJ1-2; D call uncertain. V dropped 9 bases and J dropped 8 bases, with 16 bases sitting between them. The CDR3 is 12 residues long. In germline, CDR1 is SGHVS, CDR2 FQNEAQ. In DNA, the CDR3 is TGTGCCAGTAGTATACCCCCTCGAGGCTACACCTTC. Translating it yields CASSIPPRGYTF.

Ten or more counts support this clonotype. The gene calls are TRBV2 and TRBJ1-5, with a possible D match to TRBD1 (6 bases). CDR1 and CDR2 from the germline V gene are SNHLY and FYNNEI. V lost 6 bases, J lost 7 bases, and 16 bases lay in between. The CDR3 is 14 amino acids. CDR3: CASRRTALRQPQHF. CDR3 DNA sequence: TGTGCCAGCAGAAGGACAGCTTTGAGGCAGCCCCAGCATTTT.

In its sample, this clonotype was seen many times. The J gene is TRBJ1-5, the V gene TRBV20-1; D gene unclear. CDR3 size: 12 residues. V was clipped by 2 bases and J by 8 bases, with 10 bases between them. From germline, CDR1 is DFQATT and CDR2 SNEGSKA (reference sequence). As DNA, the CDR3 is TGCAGTGCTAGACCGGCGGCGGAGCCCCAGCATTTT. Its protein product is CSARPAAEPQHF.

This clonotype was found many times. This chain joins TRBV12-3 or TRBV12-4 and TRBJ2-7; no firm D call. The CDR3 covers 14 residues. Trimming removed 1 base at V and 2 bases at J, with 9 bases between. The CDR3 DNA follows: TGTGCCAGCAGTTTAGAGTCCGGCGCCTACGAGCAGTACTTC. Its protein is CASSLESGAYEQYF.

This clonotype has ten or more counts. The chain links TRBV13 to TRBJ2-1; the match to TRBD1 covers 7 bases. There are 12 residues in the CDR3. V was pared by 4 bases and J by 8 bases, with 2 bases of the junction left unmatched. In germline, CDR1 is PRHDT, CDR2 FYEKMQ (reference sequence). CDR3 loop: CASSYQGDEQFF. The CDR3 coding sequence is TGTGCCAGCAGCTATCAGGGGGATGAGCAGTTCTTC.

This rearrangement joins TRBV10-3 to TRBJ2-3, with TRBD1 identical over 8 bases. The V gene end was trimmed by 3 bases and the J gene end by 3 bases; junction bases not matched to a gene: 5. There are 15 residues in the CDR3. Germline lookup yields CDR1 ENHRY and CDR2 SYGVKD. CDR3 nucleotides: TGTGCCATCAGTGACTCCGACAGGGGAACAGATACGCAGTATTTT. Its translation: CAISDSDRGTDTQYF.